These 7 T cell receptor beta chains originate from one sample sequenced in a study of T and B cells in COVID-19 patients. BIOMED2 TRB-A/B primer pools were used in multiplex TRB PCR. One entry per CDR3 protein, called by TCRdb with MiXCR from the multiplex PCR reads. The repertoire holds several thousand distinct CDR3 sequences, roughly 26% seen once, with 30% to 45% in the top ten. From blood, about 250-550 ng of genomic DNA served as TRB template. Sequenced sample: blood. Every receptor here comes from a human donor with active COVID-19.

This clonotype is judged medium-sized. This chain connects TRBV5-4 to TRBJ2-5; a weak D match, TRBD1 (5 bases). Trimming cost V 1 base and J 4 bases, with 14 bases left between them. The CDR3 has 15 residues. Germline CDR1 SGHNT, CDR2 YYREEE (reference sequence). The CDR3 sequence is CASSLNYQGSETQYF. For the CDR3, the DNA is TGTGCCAGCAGCTTGAACTACCAGGGATCAGAGACCCAGTACTTC. The whole variable domain, remainder taken from reference TRBV5-4 and TRBJ2-5, is ETGVTQSPTHLIKTRGQQVTLRCSSQSGHNTVSWYQQALGQGPQFIFQYYREEENGRGNFPPRFSGLQFPNYSSELNVNALELDDSALYLCASSLNYQGSETQYFGPGTRLLVL.

This chain joins TRBV5-4 and TRBJ2-5, with a possible D match to TRBD2 (7 bases). This CDR3 spans 16 amino acids. V was cut by 0 bases and J by 3 bases, with 15 bases left in between. In germline, CDR1 is SGHNT, CDR2 YYREEE (reference sequence). The CDR3 is CASSLGGRGAEETQYF. As DNA, the CDR3 is TGTGCCAGCAGCTTGGGTGGACGGGGGGCAGAAGAGACCCAGTACTTC.

By share, this clonotype ranks as medium-sized (0.01 to 0.1%). The chain recombines TRBV19 with TRBJ2-7; TRBD2 might be the D (5 bases). Per the germline V gene, CDR1 is LNHDA and CDR2 is SQIVND (reference sequence). CDR3 length: 13 residues. Trimming shortened V by 5 bases and J by 4 bases, and 12 bases separated the two germline ends. Here the CDR3 reads CASSAGKTYEQYF. CDR3 nucleotides: TGTGCCAGTAGTGCCGGGAAAACTTACGAGCAGTACTTC.

This clonotype was seen a handful of times. The rearrangement links TRBV6-2 or TRBV6-3 to TRBJ2-5; 11 bases align to TRBD2. The V and J ends lost 6 bases and 4 bases, in that order; junction bases with no gene match: 7. Looked up from germline, CDR1 is MNHEY and CDR2 is SVGEGT. The CDR3 length is 15 residues. The CDR3 protein is CASRIPGLAGETQYF. The CDR3 bases are TGTGCCAGCAGGATACCCGGACTAGCGGGAGAGACCCAGTACTTC.

V is TRBV6-5 and J is TRBJ2-1; D could derive from TRBD1 or TRBD2 (7 bases each). The V and J ends lost 6 bases and 5 bases respectively, with 20 bases between them. CDR3 length: 16 residues. Germline lookup yields CDR1 MNHEY and CDR2 SVGAGI. The CDR3 coding sequence is TGTGCCAGCAGACCAGGGGGGGGCGGGGGTAACAATGAGCAGTTCTTC. This encodes CASRPGGGGGNNEQFF.

Points on this clonotype: The junction and the germline gene differ at one end; a read error may be behind it. The chain combines TRBV7-4 with TRBJ2-1; either TRBD1 or TRBD2 may fit D (5 bases each). This CDR3 is built from 15 residues. Germline loops: CDR1 SGHVT, CDR2 SQSDAQ. CDR3 protein: CASSYGPGGGNEQFF. Here the CDR3 DNA reads TGTGCTAGCAGCTACGGACCAGGTGGGGGCAATGAGCAGTTCTTC. The whole variable domain, filled in from reference TRBV7-4 and TRBJ2-1, reads GAGVSQSPRYKVAKRGRDVALRCDSISGHVTLYWYRQTLGQGSEVLTYSQSDAQRDKSGRPSGRFSAERPERSVSTLKIQRTEQGDSAVYLCASSYGPGGGNEQFFGPGTRLTVL.

In its sample, this clonotype is medium-sized (0.01 to 0.1%). This chain uses TRBV6-5 with TRBJ2-7, with D hard to call. The CDR3 has 13 amino acids. Trimming cost V 5 bases and J 2 bases, with 10 bases left between them. Germline assignment: CDR1 MNHEY and CDR2 SVGAGI. CDR3 loop: CASSGRRPYEQYF. For the CDR3, the DNA is TGTGCCAGCAGTGGCAGAAGACCCTACGAGCAGTACTTC.